This T cell receptor beta chain was profiled in a study of T cell repertoires in cytomegalovirus infection. Study-wide background: CMV infection together with matching HLA type was indicated by public TCR beta signatures.

On this clonotype: Antigen unknown.

MiXCR, run by TCRdb on the reads, gives a single entry per CDR3 protein. The repertoire holds 750,000 to 950,000 distinct CDR3 sequences, with almost 30% as singletons. Germline assignment: CDR1 SQVTM and CDR2 ANQGSEA. V dropped 6 bases and J dropped 6; count of bases not matched to a gene: 10. CDR3 length: 13 amino acids. The chain recombines TRBV29-1 with TRBJ1-2; 7 bases map to TRBD1. The TCR was taken from a human donor in good health (CMV status not recorded). Some clones in this sample may be carry-over from other donors' samples. The specimen comprised cultured CD8+ T cells from PBMCs, sampled from culture after CMV antigen stimulation. The CDR3 protein is CSVRRDRADGYTF. CDR3 sequence (DNA): TGCAGCGTCCGGAGAGACAGGGCGGATGGCTACACCTTC.